A selection of T cell receptor beta chains follows, all from one sample in a study of blood T cell repertoires in COVID-19. Profiling relied on immunoSEQ multiplex PCR, and the TCRdb table lists in-frame clones only, not all of them. The data show fewer than 250,000 clones, roughly nine tenths seen once. The material sequenced was PBMCs or T cells enriched from blood (not recorded which). The receptors derive from a woman under 30 who had recovered from COVID-19. The CDR3 runs from the conserved cysteine through the conserved F or W. Fields, in order: clone size, D gene, J gene, V gene, CDR3 protein, CDR3 DNA. A D gene is named only where the DNA matches it firmly. Only part of the rows carry a size: once, few, many, or a class if the clone is expanded.

. TRBD1 TRBJ2-5 TRBV18 CASSPRQGQGETQYF TGTGCCAGCTCACCCCGACAGGGACAAGGAGAGACCCAGTACTTC
. TRBD1 TRBJ1-1 TRBV7-3 CASSDRQGGTEAFF TGTGCCAGCAGCGATAGACAGGGAGGCACTGAAGCTTTCTTT
. TRBD1 TRBJ2-5 TRBV27 CASRPSGEPGQGVGETQYF TGTGCCAGCAGACCCTCCGGAGAACCGGGACAGGGGGTAGGGGAGACCCAGTACTTC
. TRBD1 TRBJ2-1 TRBV4-1 CASSPDRSSYNEQFF TGCGCCAGCAGCCCGGACAGGAGCTCCTACAATGAGCAGTTCTTC
few TRBD2 TRBJ2-1 TRBV14 CASSPLIAGGSYEQFF TGTGCCAGCAGCCCTCTCATAGCGGGGGGGAGCTATGAGCAGTTCTTC
. . TRBJ1-1 TRBV5-1 CASSLSFYSGNTEAFF TGCGCCAGCAGCTTGTCTTTTTACTCAGGGAACACTGAAGCTTTCTTT
. TRBD2 TRBJ2-5 TRBV7-8 CASSSSPRGGGETQYF TGTGCCAGCAGCTCCTCTCCGCGGGGGGGCGGAGAGACCCAGTACTTC
once TRBD1 TRBJ2-7 TRBV30 CAWSVAYRGYEQYF TGTGCCTGGAGTGTCGCGTACAGGGGCTACGAGCAGTACTTC
. . TRBJ1-1 TRBV7-6 CASSPRQNTEAFF TGTGCCAGCAGCCCAAGACAGAACACTGAAGCTTTCTTT
. TRBD2 TRBJ2-5 TRBV19 CASSIQRGGLQETQYF TGTGCCAGTAGTATACAGCGGGGGGGCCTCCAAGAGACCCAGTACTTC
. . TRBJ2-3 TRBV24-1 CATSDLPQVTQYF TGTGCCACCAGTGATTTGCCGCAGGTAACGCAGTATTTT
. . TRBJ1-6 TRBV7-9 CASSLSGQGISPLHF TGTGCCAGCAGCTTATCCGGCCAGGGGATTTCACCCCTCCACTTT
. TRBD1 TRBJ1-2 TRBV2 CASNLDRVKYGYTF TGTGCCAGCAACCTGGACAGGGTGAAGTATGGCTACACCTTC
. TRBD1 TRBJ2-2 TRBV2 CASSKDRVDTGELFF TGTGCCAGCAGTAAGGACAGGGTAGACACCGGGGAGCTGTTTTTT
. . TRBJ1-2 TRBV5-1 CASSLGLLGQFMDYGYTF TGCGCCAGCAGCTTGGGGCTTTTAGGACAGTTTATGGACTATGGCTACACCTTC
. TRBD1 TRBJ2-7 TRBV4-1 CASSPPGQPGEQYF TGCGCCAGCAGCCCCCCGGGACAGCCAGGGGAGCAGTACTTC
. . TRBJ1-4 TRBV28 CASNPTGTNEKLFF TGTGCCAGCAACCCTACAGGAACTAATGAAAAACTGTTTTTT
. . TRBJ2-7 TRBV3-1/TRBV3-2 CASSQGARTTF TGTGCCAGCAGCCAAGGAGCTCGTACTACCTTC
. . TRBJ1-2 TRBV12-3/TRBV12-4 CASSLSRGGYTF TGTGCCAGCAGTTTGAGCCGGGGAGGCTACACCTTC
. TRBD1 TRBJ2-7 TRBV6-5 CASRYGQGVYEQYF TGTGCCAGCAGATACGGACAGGGTGTCTACGAGCAGTACTTC
. TRBD1 TRBJ1-5 TRBV6-1 CASSEIKTGSNQPQHF TGTGCCAGCAGTGAAATAAAGACAGGGAGCAATCAGCCCCAGCATTTT
. TRBD1 TRBJ2-7 TRBV4-1 CASSRDRRSSYEQYF TGCGCCAGCAGCCGGGACAGGCGAAGCTCCTACGAGCAGTACTTC
. TRBD1 TRBJ1-2 TRBV11-2 CASSTRRGTGEAYGYTF TGTGCCAGCAGCACTAGGAGGGGGACAGGGGAAGCCTATGGCTACACCTTC
. . TRBJ1-2 TRBV24-1 CATSSGIYGYTF TGTGCCACCAGTTCCGGGATCTATGGCTACACCTTC
. TRBD2 TRBJ2-3 TRBV30 CAWSGAGGSDTQYF TGTGCCTGGAGTGGTGCGGGGGGTTCAGATACGCAGTATTTT
. . TRBJ1-2 TRBV12-3/TRBV12-4 CASREGWDGYTF TGTGCCAGCAGGGAGGGTTGGGATGGCTACACCTTC
. TRBD2 TRBJ2-1 TRBV10-3 CAISGPGLAGGQYNEQFF TGTGCCATCAGTGGTCCGGGACTAGCGGGGGGGCAATACAATGAGCAGTTCTTC
. . TRBJ2-3 TRBV6-2/TRBV6-3 CASSYSLYHLLTDTQYF TGTGCCAGCAGTTACTCACTGTACCACTTACTCACAGATACGCAGTATTTT
. TRBD2 TRBJ2-3 TRBV6-5 CASGEGHSTDTQYF TGTGCCAGCGGGGAGGGGCATAGCACAGATACGCAGTATTTT
few . TRBJ2-7 TRBV11-2 CASSLLRGAQSNEQYF TGTGCCAGCAGCTTGCTTCGGGGGGCGCAATCAAACGAGCAGTACTTC
. . TRBJ1-4 TRBV9 CASSTIGSRGNEKLFF TGTGCCAGCAGCACGATAGGTTCACGGGGAAATGAAAAACTGTTTTTT
once TRBD1 TRBJ2-6 TRBV24-1 CATSDQGATGANVLTF TGTGCCACCAGTGACCAGGGGGCGACGGGGGCCAACGTCCTGACTTTC
. . TRBJ1-5 TRBV28 CASSNDRFNQPQHF TGTGCCAGCAGTAACGACAGGTTCAATCAGCCCCAGCATTTT
. . TRBJ2-7 TRBV5-1 CASSLEGRLNSYEQYF TGCGCCAGCAGCTTGGAGGGGCGCCTCAATTCCTACGAGCAGTACTTC
. . TRBJ2-1 TRBV27 CASSLGRLAYNEQFF TGTGCCAGCAGTTTGGGCAGGTTAGCCTACAATGAGCAGTTCTTC
. . TRBJ1-2 TRBV14 CASSQDPARGYGYTF TGTGCCAGCAGCCAAGATCCAGCGCGAGGATATGGCTACACCTTC
few TRBD1 TRBJ2-2 TRBV7-9 CASSLGTGGFGELFF TGTGCCAGCAGCTTAGGGACAGGGGGCTTCGGGGAGCTGTTTTTT
few TRBD1 TRBJ1-5 TRBV28 CASRSSGTGLRPQHF TGTGCCAGCAGATCCTCCGGGACAGGGCTCAGGCCCCAGCATTTT
. . TRBJ1-1 TRBV10-3 CAISPGTEAFF TGTGCCATCAGTCCGGGCACTGAAGCTTTCTTT
. TRBD1 TRBJ2-7 TRBV28 CASQDRVYEQYF TGTGCCAGCCAGGACAGGGTCTACGAGCAGTACTTC
. . TRBJ1-4 TRBV2 CASNPYRDEKLFF TGTGCCAGCAATCCTTATCGGGATGAAAAACTGTTTTTT
once . TRBJ1-6 TRBV28 CASSSLSSYNSPLHF TGTGCCAGCAGTTCCCTTAGCTCCTATAATTCACCCCTCCACTTT
. . TRBJ1-4 TRBV30 CAWSPHTATNEKLFF TGTGCCTGGAGTCCTCACACCGCAACTAATGAAAAACTGTTTTTT
. TRBD2 TRBJ2-3 TRBV5-4 CASSTSTSGAGTDTQYF TGTGCCAGCAGTACCTCGACTAGCGGGGCCGGCACAGATACGCAGTATTTT
. . TRBJ2-1 TRBV7-9 CASSLEGPRFVGGEDEQFF TGTGCCAGCAGCTTAGAGGGCCCTCGGTTCGTAGGAGGGGAGGATGAGCAGTTCTTC
. TRBD2 TRBJ2-1 TRBV9 CASSVAPGGYNEQFF TGTGCCAGCAGCGTAGCGCCGGGGGGCTACAATGAGCAGTTCTTC
. TRBD1 TRBJ2-2 TRBV6-1 CASSESVQGTGELFF TGTGCCAGCAGTGAGTCCGTACAGGGGACCGGGGAGCTGTTTTTT
. . TRBJ2-7 TRBV7-6 CASSLLAPDVYEQYF TGTGCCAGCAGCTTACTAGCACCTGACGTATACGAGCAGTACTTC
. . TRBJ2-7 TRBV15 CATSSGTTGLGEQYF TGTGCCACCAGCAGTGGAACCACAGGTCTGGGCGAGCAGTACTTC
. . TRBJ1-1 TRBV5-1 CASSLANRERAFF TGCGCCAGCAGCTTGGCAAACAGGGAAAGAGCTTTCTTT
. . TRBJ1-1 TRBV6-5 CASSVNPLMNTEAFF TGTGCCAGCTCGGTTAATCCCCTCATGAACACTGAAGCTTTCTTT
. TRBD2 TRBJ2-1 TRBV2 CAVGTSGVSSYNEQFF TGTGCCGTAGGGACTAGCGGGGTGAGCTCCTACAATGAGCAGTTCTTC
. . TRBJ2-5 TRBV6-5 CASSYVDRETQYF TGTGCCAGCAGTTATGTTGATAGAGAGACCCAGTACTTC
. . TRBJ1-2 TRBV27 CASSQGGYGYTF TGTGCCAGCAGCCAAGGGGGTTATGGCTACACCTTC
. . TRBJ2-7 TRBV7-9 CASSFPVGEQYF TGTGCCAGCAGCTTTCCGGTTGGCGAGCAGTACTTC
. . TRBJ1-2 TRBV27 CASSLVGGYGYTF TGTGCCAGCAGTTTAGTAGGGGGCTATGGCTACACCTTC
. TRBD1 TRBJ2-7 TRBV4-1 CASSPWTGYEQYF TGCGCCAGCAGCCCTTGGACAGGCTACGAGCAGTACTTC
. . TRBJ2-1 TRBV7-8 CASSPPGHPNDEQFF TGTGCCAGCAGCCCTCCTGGGCACCCGAATGATGAGCAGTTCTTC
. TRBD2 TRBJ2-7 TRBV6-5 CASSTTSGGEQYF TGTGCCAGCAGCACTACGTCCGGGGGGGAGCAGTACTTC